This T cell receptor beta chain is drawn from a study of shared clonotypes between healthy human individuals. Assay: immunoSEQ multiplex PCR; the TCRdb copy retains only in-frame clones and omits some. The sample has 2.3 million or so clones; over 90% are singletons. The V gene lost 8 bases and the J gene lost 10 bases, with 12 bases spanning the gap. The CDR3 loop spans 10 amino acids. The germline gives CDR1 GTSNPN, CDR2 SVGIG (reference sequence). This TCR was sampled from a man aged 18 to 30 in good health. Some clones in this sample may be carry-over from other donors' samples. Sequencing was performed on naive CD4+ T cells from PBMCs. Regarding subset: CD45RA+ positively selected. The rearrangement links TRBV30 to TRBJ2-1; the D call may be TRBD1 or TRBD2 (6 bases each). The CDR3 sequence is CAGGPREQFF. The CDR3 nucleotides read TGTGCCGGGGGGCCGCGGGAGCAGTTCTTC.